One sample yielded the 30 T cell receptor beta chains listed below, sequenced in a study of cytomegalovirus exposure and HLA in healthy donors (dated by TCRdb to 2016 to 2017). Library prep was done by the immunoSEQ multiplex PCR assay. For the multiplex PCR, a mixture combining 60 forward primers for TCR Vbeta segments and 13 reverse primers for TCR Jbeta segments was used. TCRdb retrieved this table from immuneACCESS and kept in-frame rearrangements only. Not all clones are present; in checked studies, unresolved V genes account for under half, and no reason is known for the remainder. The sample's records list under 70,000 clones. More than 2% of the sample rests with the top ten. The sample comprised PBMCs. These receptors came from a woman between 18 and 30 years old in good health and CMV-seronegative.

The chain is built from TRBV5-1 and TRBJ2-1; no clear D gene. The CDR3 covers 14 residues. The germline V gene has CDR1 SGHRS and CDR2 YFSETQ. With 0 bases removed from V and 4 bases from J, the gap between germline ends came to 8 bases. The CDR3 DNA sequence: TGCGCCAGCAGCTTGGAACTGAATTACAATGAGCAGTTCTTC. Its protein is CASSLELNYNEQFF. Full variable domain (remainder filled in from reference TRBV5-1 and TRBJ2-1): KAGVTQTPRYLIKTRGQQVTLSCSPISGHRSVSWYQQTPGQGLQFLFEYFSETQRNKGNFPGRFSGRQFSNSRSEMNVSTLELGDSALYLCASSLELNYNEQFFGPGTRLTVL.

The chain joins TRBV6-5 to TRBJ2-2; D unresolved. V lost 6 bases, J lost 7 bases, and 12 bases lay in between. Germline V gene sequence: CDR1 MNHEY, CDR2 SVGAGI. The CDR3 sequence is 13 residues long. CDR3 sequence reads: CASRLLALGELFF. CDR3 nucleotide sequence: TGTGCCAGCAGGTTATTGGCCCTCGGGGAGCTGTTTTTT.

The genes are TRBV7-2 and TRBJ1-1; no clear D. The CDR3 is made up of 14 amino acids. From germline, CDR1 is SGHTA and CDR2 FQGNSA. V was trimmed by 6 bases and J by 1 base, leaving 12 bases between them. The CDR3 spells CASRSAWRNTEAFF. The CDR3 DNA follows: TGTGCCAGCAGATCAGCGTGGAGGAACACTGAAGCTTTCTTT.

The V gene is TRBV6-1, the J gene TRBJ2-5, with TRBD2 matching over 10 bases. The DNA matches TRBJ2-7 better at its end, which makes the J call doubtful. Germline lookup yields CDR1 MNHNS and CDR2 SASEGT. This CDR3 is 15 amino acids long. CDR3 residues: CASGIAGGPAYEQYF. As DNA, the CDR3 is TGTGCCAGCGGGATAGCGGGAGGACCAGCCTACGAGCAGTACTTC.

V is TRBV2 and J is TRBJ1-2; D might be TRBD1 (6 bases). The V gene lost 3 bases and the J gene lost 4 bases, with 15 bases spanning the gap. The CDR3 is 15 residues long. The germline CDR1 and CDR2 sequences are SNHLY and FYNNEI. In nucleotides, the CDR3 is TGTGCCAGCAGTGATCAGGTGGACAGCCGCTATGGCTACACCTTC. As protein: CASSDQVDSRYGYTF.

The chain employs TRBV21-1 and TRBJ2-7; TRBD2 is taken as the D call from the table, unchecked against the DNA. TRBV21-1 is annotated as a pseudogene. The CDR3 consists of 14 residues. CDR3 residues: CAGGEGRNSYEQYF. DNA for the CDR3: TGTGCCGGGGGGGAGGGCCGTAATTCCTACGAGCAGTACTTC.

The V and J genes are TRBV5-3 and TRBJ2-7; 9 bases line up with TRBD1. TRBV5-3 is noted as an ORF with a role that remains uncertain. There are 16 residues in the CDR3. V lost 2 bases to trimming and J lost 5 bases; unmatched junction nucleotides: 11. This CDR3 reads CARSFFRTGDYHEQYF. The CDR3 DNA reads TGTGCCAGAAGCTTTTTTAGGACAGGGGATTACCACGAGCAGTACTTC.

The chain carries TRBV10-3 and TRBJ1-2, with 7 bases identical to TRBD1. With 4 bases clipped from V and 7 bases from J, the junction kept 0 bases outside the gene matches. Germline V gives CDR1 ENHRY, CDR2 SYGVKD. This CDR3 region has 11 residues. CDR3 nucleotide sequence: TGTGCCATCAGTGGACAGGGTGGCTACACCTTC. It specifies CAISGQGGYTF.

The chain couples TRBV11-3 to TRBJ1-3; 9 bases fit TRBD1. The V segment lost 6 bases and the J segment 4 bases; nucleotides outside the gene matches: 4. Per the germline V gene, CDR1 is SGHNT and CDR2 is YENEEA. The CDR3 contains 14 residues. As DNA, the CDR3 is TGTGCCAGCAGAGGCACAGGGGGCGGAAACACCATATATTTT. Translation: CASRGTGGGNTIYF.

This rearrangement joins TRBV7-2 to TRBJ1-2; TRBD1 is a possible D gene (5 bases). Germline CDR1 reads SGHTA; CDR2 reads FQGNSA. Trimming left V 2 bases short and J 3 bases short, with 10 bases between. The CDR3 length is 14 residues. Here the CDR3 reads CASSLSGVHYGYTF. The CDR3 DNA is TGTGCCAGCAGCTTATCGGGGGTTCACTATGGCTACACCTTC.

V usage is TRBV27 and J usage is TRBJ2-7; 10 bases map to TRBD1. Germline CDR1 is MNHEY and CDR2 is SMNVEV (reference sequence). The ends lost 3 bases at V and 4 bases at J; junction bases unmatched: 6. The CDR3 runs to 15 residues. The CDR3 spells CASSFRQGASYEQYF. CDR3 nucleotides: TGTGCCAGCAGTTTTCGACAGGGGGCGTCGTACGAGCAGTACTTC.

V gene TRBV5-6 combines with J gene TRBJ2-5, with 7 bases that match TRBD2. With V trimmed by 4 bases and J by 5 bases, 8 bases remained unmatched. The germline V gene has CDR1 SGHDT and CDR2 YYEEEE. This CDR3 region has 14 residues. The CDR3 loop reads CASSRTRVRETQYF. The DNA for the CDR3 is TGTGCCAGCAGCCGGACTAGAGTGCGGGAGACCCAGTACTTC.

The chain is built from TRBV7-2 and TRBJ2-5; the D gene is possibly TRBD2 (5 bases). V was clipped by 1 base and J by 5 bases, with 17 bases between them. The CDR3 is 16 residues long. Per germline, CDR1 SGHTA and CDR2 FQGNSA. The CDR3 is CASSLVSAVSTETQYF. DNA for the CDR3: TGTGCCAGCAGCTTAGTTAGCGCGGTGTCAACGGAGACCCAGTACTTC.

This chain uses TRBV9 with TRBJ2-7, with 7 bases lining up with TRBD1. The CDR3 runs 17 residues. The J segment lost 4 bases and the V segment lost 2 bases, leaving 15 bases of the junction unmatched. The V gene's germline CDR1 is SGDLS and CDR2 YYNGEE. The CDR3 reads CASSVSTGQEWGYEQYF. The CDR3 nucleotides are TGTGCCAGCAGCGTTAGTACTGGACAGGAATGGGGATACGAGCAGTACTTC.

The rearrangement joins TRBV19 to TRBJ2-1; 7 bases are shared with TRBD1. Germline CDR1 is LNHDA and CDR2 is SQIVND (reference sequence). The CDR3 is 15 amino acids. The J segment lost 3 bases and the V segment lost 1 base, leaving 3 bases of the junction unmatched. The CDR3 region is CASSIGGQFYNEQFF. CDR3 sequence (DNA): TGTGCCAGTAGTATAGGGGGACAGTTCTACAATGAGCAGTTCTTC.

The J gene is TRBJ1-6, the V gene TRBV19; TRBD1 aligns across 8 bases. The J segment lost 9 bases and the V segment lost 6 bases, leaving 4 bases of the junction unmatched. The CDR3 extends over 13 amino acids. Germline CDR1 and CDR2: LNHDA and SQIVND (reference sequence). The CDR3 region has the DNA TGTGCCAGTAGGGACAGGGATCGTTCACCCCTCCACTTT. Protein sequence: CASRDRDRSPLHF.

This sequence joins TRBV5-6 and TRBJ2-5; no clear D gene. The CDR3 loop spans 12 amino acids. The ends were cut back, 3 bases at V and 4 bases at J, with 7 bases in the middle. CDR1 is SGHDT and CDR2 is YYEEEE in the germline V gene. DNA for the CDR3: TGTGCCAGCAGCTCCCCTTCAGAGACCCAGTACTTC. This translates into CASSSPSETQYF.

This chain joins TRBV5-4 and TRBJ2-7; 7 bases agree with TRBD2. The CDR3 sequence is 15 residues long. Per germline, CDR1 SGHNT and CDR2 YYREEE (reference sequence). V lost 4 bases, J lost 1 base, and 8 bases stayed unmatched. For the CDR3, the DNA is TGTGCCAGCAGCGGGGGGGGAGATAGGTCCTACGAGCAGTACTTC. Amino acids: CASSGGGDRSYEQYF.

The chain uses TRBV18 and TRBJ2-5, with 7 bases that match TRBD2. Germline CDR1 and CDR2: KGHSH and LQKENI. This CDR3 comprises 14 residues. V shed 3 bases, J shed 0 bases, and the junction held 1 base outside the gene matches. The CDR3 nucleotides are TGTGCCAGCTCACCGGGGGGGAACCAAGAGACCCAGTACTTC. Protein product: CASSPGGNQETQYF.

The chain joins TRBV6-4 to TRBJ1-1; D may be TRBD1 (5 bases). Deletions cut 0 bases from V and 4 bases from J, with 9 bases between. The CDR3 loop spans 14 amino acids. The germline V gene has CDR1 MRHNA and CDR2 SNTAGT. CDR3 protein: CASSDSGRATEAFF. The CDR3 DNA sequence: TGTGCCAGCAGTGACTCAGGCAGGGCCACTGAAGCTTTCTTT.

The chain links TRBV18 to TRBJ1-2; D gene uncertain. Deletions cut 1 base from V and 8 bases from J, with 11 bases between. The CDR3 spans 13 residues. Germline V lookup: CDR1 KGHSH, CDR2 LQKENI. Written as DNA, the CDR3 is TGTGCCAGCTCACCACGGGAAGCGGAAGGCTACACCTTC. Translation gives CASSPREAEGYTF.

This chain connects TRBV29-1 to TRBJ2-5; 8 bases are a match to TRBD2. Trimming cost V 6 bases and J 3 bases; bases outside gene matches: 15. Germline CDR1 reads SQVTM; CDR2 reads ANQGSEA. The CDR3 has 16 residues. The CDR3 spells CSVAGAYNRAKETQYF. Written as DNA, the CDR3 is TGCAGCGTAGCGGGAGCGTACAATCGGGCAAAAGAGACCCAGTACTTC.

The chain couples TRBV13 to TRBJ2-7; 8 positions match TRBD1. After removal of 8 bases from V and 3 bases from J, the junction contained 9 bases not matched to a gene. The CDR3 is made up of 14 amino acids. Germline assignment: CDR1 PRHDT and CDR2 FYEKMQ (reference sequence). The CDR3 region has the DNA TGTGCCAGCGCGTTTCTGGACAGGGACTACGAGCAGTACTTC. It yields the protein CASAFLDRDYEQYF.

This rearrangement joins TRBV5-1 to TRBJ1-1, with TRBD1 as a possible D gene (5 bases). The V gene lost 0 bases and the J gene lost 4 bases, with 10 bases spanning the gap. This CDR3 is 14 amino acids long. The germline V gene has CDR1 SGHRS and CDR2 YFSETQ. The CDR3 loop is CASSLGGGITEAFF. The CDR3 DNA reads as TGCGCCAGCAGCTTGGGGGGGGGAATCACTGAAGCTTTCTTT.

This chain links TRBV5-1 with TRBJ2-1; D possibly corresponds to TRBD2 (6 bases). This CDR3 spans 14 amino acids. Looked up from germline, CDR1 is SGHRS and CDR2 is YFSETQ. Trimming pared 8 bases from V and 1 base from J, leaving 13 bases between. CDR3 loop: CASGGRSSYNEQFF. CDR3 DNA sequence: TGCGCCAGTGGAGGGCGGAGTTCCTACAATGAGCAGTTCTTC.

This chain uses TRBV5-4 with TRBJ1-1; 7 bases fit TRBD1. The CDR3 has 15 amino acids. The junction had 8 bases not matched to a gene; V was cut back by 3 bases and J by 3 bases. CDR1 is SGHNT, CDR2 YYREEE, per germline (reference sequence). The CDR3 DNA is TGTGCCAGCAGCTCGACACAGGGGAGAGACACTGAAGCTTTCTTT. It translates to CASSSTQGRDTEAFF.

This sequence joins TRBV5-1 and TRBJ2-5; 8 bases match TRBD1. The junction had 10 bases not matched to a gene; V was cut back by 5 bases and J by 4 bases. CDR1 SGHRS and CDR2 YFSETQ come from the germline V gene. This CDR3 has 15 residues. The chain's CDR3 is CASSPPGTGRETQYF. The CDR3 DNA is TGCGCCAGCAGTCCCCCGGGGACAGGTAGAGAGACCCAGTACTTC.

The chain is built from TRBV5-1 and TRBJ1-2; 7 nucleotides agree with TRBD1. The CDR3 consists of 17 residues. From germline, CDR1 is SGHRS and CDR2 YFSETQ. J was trimmed by 0 bases and V by 5 bases; bases with no gene match: 13. CDR3 in amino acids: CASSFLQGQATNYGYTF. Written as DNA, the CDR3 is TGCGCCAGCAGTTTCTTACAAGGACAGGCGACTAACTATGGCTACACCTTC.

The chain has TRBV4-3 and TRBJ1-2, with TRBD1 as a possible D gene (6 bases). The germline CDR1 and CDR2 sequences are LGHNA and YSLEER. V gave up 6 bases and J gave up 3 bases, with 23 bases separating them. CDR3 length: 17 residues. The chain's CDR3 is CASRPRRGGLIDYGYTF. The DNA for the CDR3 is TGCGCCAGCAGGCCCAGGAGGGGGGGTCTGATTGACTATGGCTACACCTTC.

The V and J genes are TRBV6-1 and TRBJ2-1, with 9 nucleotides matching TRBD2. J was trimmed by 10 bases and V by 10 bases; bases with no gene match: 8. The germline V gene encodes CDR1 MNHNS and CDR2 SASEGT. This CDR3 has 12 residues. The CDR3 region is CATYLGLAEQFF. CDR3 sequence (DNA): TGTGCCACCTATCTCGGACTAGCGGAGCAGTTCTTC.